This T cell receptor (beta chain) was sequenced during a study of glioma-infiltrating T cells after dendritic cell vaccination. Whole-study context: Dendritic cell vaccination trial patients had either newly diagnosed or recurrent glioblastoma. General observations from the study: Estimated pretreatment TIL content predicted outcome after dendritic cell vaccination. The cohort had few patients with full blood and tumor sets.

Primers: 60 V beta forward and 13 J beta reverse. The data were produced by immunoSEQ multiplex PCR, yet TCRdb's version contains in-frame clones alone and is incomplete. The sample yields about 99,000 clones, 65% to 85% seen once. Described time point: after dendritic cell vaccination, including at tumor progression/relapse. The CDR3 sequence is 13 residues long. V gave up 2 bases and J gave up 3 bases, with 11 bases separating them. The germline V gene has CDR1 SQVTM and CDR2 ANQGSEA. Regarding this clone: The antigen is undetermined.

The origin of this receptor is a human donor with glioblastoma. Here the sequenced sample was blood, taken after dendritic cell vaccination. The rearrangement links TRBV29-1 to TRBJ2-7; possible D gene TRBD2, 6 bases. The DNA of the CDR3 is TGCAGCGTTGAACTCGGGGGTTACTACGAGCAGTACTTC. It yields the protein CSVELGGYYEQYF.